In this sample, the clone carrying this T cell receptor (beta chain) turned up a few times. Antigen specificity is unknown. A much larger clonotype is one base distant, so this may be a read error. This sample was included in a study of T cells in Graves' hyperthyroidism and ophthalmopathy. Findings of the study overall: Expanded thyroid clonotypes (above 0.001) were mostly also found in blood.

Amplified TCR beta CDR3 regions came from RNA transcripts. First-round RT-PCR with HTBI primers amplified the TCR CDR3 region. MiXCR was run by TCRdb on the multiplex PCR reads, yielding one entry per CDR3 protein. Of about 570,000 distinct CDR3 sequences listed, 46% are singletons. The sample consisted of peripheral blood or thyroid tissue (not recorded which). The receptor was derived from an adult woman with Graves' disease, either hyperthyroidism or ophthalmopathy (not recorded which).

The DNA of the CDR3 is TGTGCCAGCAGTTCCGACGGCCTCTATGGTTACACCTTC. Protein sequence: CASSSDGLYGYTF. V is TRBV9 and J is TRBJ1-2, with D uncertain. This CDR3 is built from 13 residues. Germline lookup yields CDR1 SGDLS and CDR2 YYNGEE.